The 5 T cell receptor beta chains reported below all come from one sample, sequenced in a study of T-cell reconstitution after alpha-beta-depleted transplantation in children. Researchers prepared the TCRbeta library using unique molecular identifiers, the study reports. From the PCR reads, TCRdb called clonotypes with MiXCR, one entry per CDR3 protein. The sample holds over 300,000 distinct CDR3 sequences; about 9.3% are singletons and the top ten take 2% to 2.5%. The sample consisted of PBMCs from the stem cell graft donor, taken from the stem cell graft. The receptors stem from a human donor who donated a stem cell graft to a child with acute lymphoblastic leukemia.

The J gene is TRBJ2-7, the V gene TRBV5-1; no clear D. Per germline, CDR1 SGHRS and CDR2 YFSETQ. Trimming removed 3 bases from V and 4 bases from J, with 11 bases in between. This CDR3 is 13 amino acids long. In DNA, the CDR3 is TGCGCCAGCAGCTCCCCACTCGGGTACGAGCAGTACTTC. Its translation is CASSSPLGYEQYF.

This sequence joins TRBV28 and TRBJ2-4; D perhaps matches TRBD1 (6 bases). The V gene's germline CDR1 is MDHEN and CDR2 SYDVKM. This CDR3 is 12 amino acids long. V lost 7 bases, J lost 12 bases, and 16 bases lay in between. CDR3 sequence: CASITSGGTQYF. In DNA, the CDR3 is TGTGCCAGCATTACCAGTGGGGGCACTCAGTACTTC.

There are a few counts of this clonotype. In DNA form, the CDR3 reads TGTGCCAGCAGTCCATTGGGAGGGACTAGCGGGAGAGTTGAGCAGTTCTTC. Translated, it gives CASSPLGGTSGRVEQFF. The genes are TRBV27 and TRBJ2-1, with 14 bases matching TRBD2. The length of the CDR3 is 17 residues. Germline V gene lookup returns CDR1 MNHEY and CDR2 SMNVEV (reference sequence). After removal of 5 bases from V and 9 bases from J, the junction contained 12 bases not matched to a gene.

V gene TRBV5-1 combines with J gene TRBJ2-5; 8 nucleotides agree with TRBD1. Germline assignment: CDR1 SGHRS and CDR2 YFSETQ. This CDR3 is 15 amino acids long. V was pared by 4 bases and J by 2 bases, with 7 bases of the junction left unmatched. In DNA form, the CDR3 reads TGCGCCAGCAGCACCCGTGACAGGGGTCAAGAGACCCAGTACTTC. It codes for CASSTRDRGQETQYF.

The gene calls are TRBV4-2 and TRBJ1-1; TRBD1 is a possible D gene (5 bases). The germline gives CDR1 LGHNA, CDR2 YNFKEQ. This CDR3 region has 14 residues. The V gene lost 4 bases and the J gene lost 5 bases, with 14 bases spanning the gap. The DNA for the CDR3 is TGTGCCAGCAGCCTCCTCATGGGGGATACTGAAGCTTTCTTT. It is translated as CASSLLMGDTEAFF.